The table lists the clone carrying this T cell receptor (beta chain) with many counts. Its antigen is still unknown. Only patients with CD8+CD57+ cell expansion on flow cytometry were chosen for sequencing. With no exception, the patients had severe acquired aplastic anemia. The CDR3 is 17 amino acids. Between the trimmed V and J ends, which lost 0 bases and 2 bases, there was a span of 13 bases. CDR1 is KGHDR, CDR2 SFDVKD, per germline. The sample is drawn from a study of CD8+CD57+ T cells in acquired aplastic anemia. Study information: Average DNA yield from sorted CD4+ and CD8+ cells was around 3 ug. Findings and caveats of the study: It was found that some 30 CD8+ CDR3 sequences were shared between patients and controls.

According to the study, genomic DNA was the template for TCR beta VDJ and CDR3 profiling. TCRdb ran MiXCR on the reads and lists one entry per CDR3 protein. The data contain around 220,000 distinct CDR3 sequences, roughly 50% of them seen just once; the ten biggest clones take up approximately 20%. The origin of this receptor is a human donor with aplastic anemia. Sequenced input: sorted CD4+, CD8+, or CD8+CD57+ T cells (not recorded which) from PBMCs. V is TRBV24-1 and J is TRBJ2-1; TRBD1 is a possible D gene (6 bases). The CDR3 DNA reads TGTGCCACCAGTGATTTGAGGAGGACAGCTACCTACAATGAGCAGTTCTTC. Amino acids: CATSDLRRTATYNEQFF.